This T cell receptor beta chain emerged from a study of regulatory and conventional T cells in RAG deficiency. Whole-study results and caveats: In Omenn syndrome, sorted "Tregs" may be peripherally activated cells.

TCRdb's table, derived via immunoSEQ multiplex PCR, lists solely in-frame clones and lacks some. This sample has about 50,000 clones, with 70% to 90% found just once. Comments on this clone: Its antigen is still unknown.

Per germline, CDR1 SGHTS and CDR2 YDEGEE. The CDR3 is 14 residues long. V was shortened by 5 bases and J by 4 bases, with 15 bases between the two germline ends. Genomic DNA came from blood conventional CD4+ T cells gated CD25-low CD127-high. These data also featured in a second study, about regulatory T cells. Per that study: The PCR used 52 TRBV and 13 TRBJ primers. Regulatory T cells showed the strongest V-J pair restriction and V/J gene skewing among patient repertoires.

The receptor was isolated from a human donor in good health. The sample was CD4+ effector T cells sorted from blood. V is TRBV5-8 and J is TRBJ1-2; possible D gene TRBD1, 5 bases. CDR3 nucleotide sequence: TGTGCCAGCAGAAACCCACACAGGACCTATGGCTACACCTTC. It yields the protein CASRNPHRTYGYTF.